This record covers a single T cell receptor beta chain. The sorter processed each CD8+ T cell subset in triplicate at over 250,000 cells apiece. The study made its TRB cDNA libraries by 5' RACE, adding UMI labels. TCRdb re-called the 5' RACE reads and catalogs CDR3 proteins one per entry, DNA excluded. The table for this sample gives 65,000 to 95,000 distinct CDR3 sequences. This specimen comes from a study of CXCR3-negative and CXCR3-positive naive CD8 T cells. The CDR3 contains 17 residues. CDR1 and CDR2 from the germline V gene are LGHNA and YSLEER. The rearrangement joins TRBV4-3 to TRBJ2-3; with no DNA, the TCRdb D assignment of TRBD1 cannot be verified. The clonotype originates from a human donor in good health. Some clones in this sample may be carry-over from other donors' samples. Sequencing was done on a sample of naive CXCR3- CD8+ T cells from blood. Sample subset: CD45RO-CCR7+CD27+CD95- naive CD8+ T cells lacking CXCR3 (TNR3-). CDR3 region: CASSPGRTGGAEDTQYF.